The 9 T cell receptor beta chains below were found in one sample sequenced in a study of beta chain features in type 1 diabetes. Their recognized antigens are unknown. The study's findings and limits: When Type 1 diabetes patients were examined, their TCRB CDR3s proved moderately but significantly shorter in all four CD4+ subsets.

Reverse transcription of all isolated RNA meant that expressed TCRB transcripts were sequenced. The protocol was immunoSEQ multiplex PCR, while the TCRdb copy is restricted to in-frame clones and leaves out a portion. This repertoire shows tens of thousands of clones, roughly 66% found once; its top ten account for roughly 4.5%. The sample was Tregs from blood. Receptors were obtained from a man aged 18 to 30 with type 1 diabetes.

This clone is medium-sized within its sample. The CDR3 coding sequence is TGTGCCAGCAGCCCTGGACAGGGCCAACCCCAGGGGACCCAGTACTTC. Translation: CASSPGQGQPQGTQYF. The V gene is TRBV7-6, the J gene TRBJ2-5; 8 positions agree with TRBD1. After removal of 5 bases from V and 7 bases from J, the junction contained 15 bases not matched to a gene. Per germline, CDR1 SGHVS and CDR2 FNYEAQ. CDR3 size: 16 residues.

The gene calls are TRBV10-2 and TRBJ2-7, with TRBD1 identical over 7 bases. Germline V CDR1 and CDR2: WSHSY, SAAADI. The CDR3 spans 13 residues. J gave up 8 bases and V 10 bases, and 14 bases lay outside the gene matches. CDR3 in DNA: TGCGCCACCCGGGACAGTCGGGTATATCAGCAGTACTTC. Residues: CATRDSRVYQQYF.

The chain recombines TRBV5-4 with TRBJ1-1; 10 nucleotides align to TRBD1. The germline V gene has CDR1 SGHNT and CDR2 YYREEE (reference sequence). This CDR3 is 15 amino acids long. V trimming: 4 bases; J trimming: 4 bases; junction bases outside the gene matches: 7. The CDR3 DNA sequence: TGTGCCAGCAGCACGTGGACAGGGGGTGTCACTGAAGCTTTCTTT. Its protein product is CASSTWTGGVTEAFF.

V usage is TRBV6-6 and J usage is TRBJ2-7, with D perhaps TRBD2 (6 bases). The CDR3 is 16 residues long. Germline loops: CDR1 MNHNY, CDR2 SVGAGI (reference sequence). V was trimmed by 4 bases and J by 4 bases, leaving 20 bases between them. The CDR3 sequence: CASSFPNTGRNYEQYF. DNA of the CDR3: TGTGCCAGCAGTTTCCCGAACACGGGGAGGAATTACGAGCAGTACTTC.

The chain is built from TRBV11-2 and TRBJ2-1, with TRBD1 matching over 12 bases. The germline V gene encodes CDR1 SGHAT and CDR2 FQNNGV. Losses at the gene ends were 4 bases for V and 3 bases for J; bases not matched to a gene: 13. This CDR3 is 19 amino acids long. CDR3 nucleotides: TGTGCCAGCAGCTCTATACGGGACAGGGGGCCAACTAACTACAATGAGCAGTTCTTC. Amino acids: CASSSIRDRGPTNYNEQFF.

This clone has just a few counts. The chain is built from TRBV2 and TRBJ2-3, with 9 bases matching TRBD2. This CDR3 contains 16 residues. V was pared by 3 bases and J by 6 bases, with 10 bases of the junction left unmatched. Germline CDR1 is SNHLY and CDR2 is FYNNEI. For the CDR3, the DNA is TGTGCCAGCAGTGACCCTAGCGGGAATCATTGGGATACGCAGTATTTT. Encoded protein: CASSDPSGNHWDTQYF.

There are a few counts of this clone. V and J are TRBV5-1 and TRBJ2-3; 7 nucleotides match TRBD2. V was pared by 4 bases and J by 5 bases, with 13 bases of the junction left unmatched. The CDR3 has 16 residues. Germline loops: CDR1 SGHRS, CDR2 YFSETQ. The CDR3 DNA sequence: TGCGCCAGCAGCCCCTGGGGCAGCGGGGTCCAAGATACGCAGTATTTT. Amino acid sequence: CASSPWGSGVQDTQYF. The full variable domain, rest sourced from reference TRBV5-1 and TRBJ2-3, is KAGVTQTPRYLIKTRGQQVTLSCSPISGHRSVSWYQQTPGQGLQFLFEYFSETQRNKGNFPGRFSGRQFSNSRSEMNVSTLELGDSALYLCASSPWGSGVQDTQYFGPGTRLTVL.

In DNA, the CDR3 is TGCAGCGTTGTGCAGTCGCTCGAATGGACAGGATCGGGAAAGCAGTACTTC. Its translation is CSVVQSLEWTGSGKQYF. V is TRBV29-1 and J is TRBJ2-7, with TRBD1 matching 7 bases. Trimming cost V 4 bases and J 8 bases; bases outside gene matches: 23. Germline V CDR1 and CDR2: SQVTM, ANQGSEA. The CDR3 length is 17 residues.

This rearrangement joins TRBV7-2 to TRBJ1-1; TRBD1 matches 10 bases. V trimming: 4 bases; J trimming: 3 bases; junction bases outside the gene matches: 5. The CDR3 consists of 15 residues. The germline V gene has CDR1 SGHTA and CDR2 FQGNSA. DNA for the CDR3: TGTGCCAGCAGCTCTGGACAGGGGGAGGACACTGAAGCTTTCTTT. It is translated as CASSSGQGEDTEAFF.